This TCR beta chain comes out of a study of cytomegalovirus exposure and HLA in healthy donors. V lost 0 bases, J lost 0 bases, and 9 bases lay in between. The CDR3 covers 16 residues. Germline CDR1 and CDR2: LGHNA and YSLEER. TCRdb's copy holds only in-frame clones and misses some; the assay was immunoSEQ multiplex PCR. The table includes about 260,000 clones, about nine tenths detected once. The sequencing input was PBMCs. This TCR came from a woman under 40 in good health and CMV-seronegative. The chain combines TRBV4-3 with TRBJ2-1; D is unclear. This CDR3 reads CASSQDWGNSYNEQFF. CDR3 in DNA: TGCGCCAGCAGCCAAGATTGGGGAAACTCCTACAATGAGCAGTTCTTC.